The T cell receptor beta chain described here comes from a study of blood T cell repertoires in COVID-19 (TCRdb year 2020). In the study overall: The collaborator samples originated in the United States, Italy and Spain and spanned the acute and convalescent phases of COVID-19. Where available, HLA class I and class II types were taken from metadata supplied by the sample provider and were not determined by assay-based typing. The sample metadata nearly always contained a de-identified subject ID, COVID-19 status, age in years and sex. The repertoires were released in a freely available public database meant as a resource for research on the immune response to SARS-CoV-2. The material from the prospective study consisted of cDNA or gDNA derived from T cells, B-cell-depleted T cells, or PBMCs. Subjects who had been exposed to COVID-19, were actively infected with it, or had recovered from it provided the deeply sampled blood TCRbeta repertoires that made up the dataset. The samples were drawn from two sources: the first 160 participants of the ongoing ImmuneRACE study, and 1,200 or so subjects contributed by 6 global collaborators. Broader findings and caveats from the paper: The quantity of clinical and demographic metadata differed by source and by participant and was supplied without curation.

The collaborating institutions used their own protocols to collect whole blood in K2EDTA tubes. For TCRbeta analysis, collaborators shipped samples as frozen whole blood, isolated PBMCs, or DNA extracted from either of those sample types. Of note for this clone: Its antigen is currently not known. Nothing much larger sits one base from this clone, and base qualities are not available.

TCRbeta CDR3 regions were amplified from genomic DNA by means of the immunoSEQ Assay, a bias-controlled multiplex PCR. The original pipeline was this. The number of nucleated cells in each sample was estimated by amplification of reference gene primers within the assay. To quantify the absolute abundance of each unique TCRbeta CDR3 rearrangement, sequence reads were collapsed and filtered. Productive Simpson clonality was computed per sample as the square root of Simpson's diversity index over productive rearrangements. As stored in TCRdb, this immuneACCESS dataset retains in-frame rearrangements with V and J assigned. A fraction of the clones does not appear; measured against another copy, unresolved V genes explain less than half of the discrepancy, and the remainder lacks a known reason. V and J calls plus clone size are reproduced from that table; the DNA served to infer D and trimming. The sample yields 240,000 or so clones; about nine tenths were counted once. The ten top clones hold roughly 6.3% of the sample.

Sample: peripheral blood. The receptor's source is a man in his sixties with acute or convalescent COVID-19.

CDR3 reads: CASSAGQGLNYGYTF. In nucleotide form, the sequence is TGTGCCAGCAGCGCGGGACAGGGATTAAACTATGGCTACACCTTC. Recombination joined TRBV14 with TRBJ1-2; 9 bases in the junction line up with TRBD1. Germline trimming amounts to 5 bases on V and 2 bases on J, with 6 as the count of junction bases outside the gene matches. CDR1 is given as SGHDN and CDR2 as FVKESK, both from the germline V gene. The CDR3 covers 15 residues, taking in both the cysteine and the phenylalanine. The kept DNA is CDR3 alone, 45 bases in frame from the first base. The full variable domain, with segments outside the CDR3 supplied by the reference TRBV14 and TRBJ1-2 proteins, appears as EAGVTQFPSHSVIEKGQTVTLRCDPISGHDNLYWYRRVMGKEIKFLLHFVKESKQDESGMPNNRFLAERTGGTYSTLKVQPAELEDSGVYFCASSAGQGLNYGYTFGSGTRLTVV.